Following are 10 T cell receptor beta chains from one sample sequenced in a study of blood T cell repertoires in COVID-19. This table comes from immunoSEQ multiplex PCR, and its TCRdb copy is limited to in-frame clones, with some not included. The sample carries 200,000 or so clones, roughly 84% recorded once. Material for sequencing was peripheral blood. These receptors were collected from a woman aged 55-69 years with acute or convalescent COVID-19.

The rearrangement joins TRBV5-6 to TRBJ1-1; D gene uncertain. There are 14 residues in the CDR3. Trimming took off 1 base at V and 1 base at J, with 8 bases between the two ends. Germline V lookup: CDR1 SGHDT, CDR2 YYEEEE. For the CDR3, the DNA is TGTGCCAGCAGCTTGTCAGGCGCGAACACTGAAGCTTTCTTT. It encodes CASSLSGANTEAFF.

J is TRBJ2-7 and V is TRBV30, with D possibly TRBD2 on 6 matching bases. Germline lookup yields CDR1 GTSNPN and CDR2 SVGIG (reference sequence). V lost 5 bases, J lost 3 bases, and 17 bases lay in between. CDR3 length: 14 amino acids. CDR3 nucleotides: TGTGCCTGGTCTCTTGGGGGGAAGGTCTACGAGCAGTACTTC. This encodes CAWSLGGKVYEQYF. Supplemented by reference TRBV30 and TRBJ2-7, the full variable domain reads SQTIHQWPATLVQPVGSPLSLECTVEGTSNPNLYWYRQAAGRGLQLLFYSVGIGQISSEVPQNLSASRPQDRQFILSSKKLLLSDSGFYLCAWSLGGKVYEQYFGPGTRLTVT.

V usage is TRBV6-5 and J usage is TRBJ1-5, with 7 bases identical to TRBD1. The trim removed 2 bases at V and 11 bases at J, leaving 12 bases unmatched. The germline CDR1 and CDR2 sequences are MNHEY and SVGAGI. The CDR3 has 15 residues. The CDR3 nucleotides read TGTGCCAGCAGTTACGTAGCAGGGGGTAGGGGAGCCCAGCATTTT. This sequence encodes CASSYVAGGRGAQHF.

This chain joins TRBV7-8 and TRBJ1-1; 8 bases align to TRBD1. With 2 bases clipped from V and 3 bases from J, the junction kept 2 bases outside the gene matches. In germline, CDR1 is SGHVS, CDR2 FQNEAQ. The CDR3 spans 14 residues. CDR3 region: CASSLYRGDTEAFF. Written as DNA, the CDR3 is TGTGCCAGCAGCTTATACAGGGGGGACACTGAAGCTTTCTTT.

This chain's CDR3 is CATSIRDTDTEAFF. The CDR3 DNA reads TGTGCCACCAGCATCCGAGATACGGACACTGAAGCTTTCTTT. This chain uses TRBV15 with TRBJ1-1; D remains ambiguous. The CDR3 runs to 14 residues. The V gene's germline CDR1 is LNHNV and CDR2 YYDKDF (reference sequence). V was clipped by 4 bases and J by 3 bases, with 12 bases between them.

The chain joins TRBV4-3 to TRBJ2-3, with 9 bases identical to TRBD1. The junction had 13 bases not matched to a gene; V was cut back by 0 bases and J by 0 bases. In germline, CDR1 is LGHNA, CDR2 YSLEER. The CDR3 is 20 residues long. The CDR3 region has the DNA TGCGCCAGCAGCCAAGACCCCGACAGGGGGGGAGCATTTAGCACAGATACGCAGTATTTT. Translating gives CASSQDPDRGGAFSTDTQYF.

CDR3 coding DNA: TGTGCCAGCAGTTCGGCTTGGGGGGACACTGAAGCTTTCTTT. Translation gives CASSSAWGDTEAFF. V gene TRBV27 combines with J gene TRBJ1-1; D is perhaps TRBD1 (5 bases). V was pared by 4 bases and J by 3 bases, with 12 bases between. Germline V gene data show CDR1 as MNHEY and CDR2 as SMNVEV (reference sequence). This CDR3 spans 14 amino acids.

V usage is TRBV6-2 or TRBV6-3 and J usage is TRBJ2-7; TRBD2 is a possible D gene (5 bases). V shed 6 bases and J shed 3 bases, with 9 bases lying between them. The CDR3 spans 12 residues. The germline gives CDR1 MNHEY, CDR2 SVGEGT. CDR3 sequence: CASSRTSYEQYF. CDR3 bases: TGTGCCAGCAGCCGAACTAGCTACGAGCAGTACTTC.

The chain joins TRBV30 to TRBJ1-2; 7 bases are shared with TRBD1. The germline V gene has CDR1 GTSNPN and CDR2 SVGIG (reference sequence). CDR3 length: 16 residues. V was pared by 2 bases and J by 0 bases, with 9 bases of the junction left unmatched. The CDR3 is CAWSRQGVRANYGYTF. CDR3 in DNA: TGTGCCTGGAGTCGGCAGGGGGTGAGAGCTAACTATGGCTACACCTTC. Full variable domain (outside the CDR3, taken from reference TRBV30 and TRBJ1-2): SQTIHQWPATLVQPVGSPLSLECTVEGTSNPNLYWYRQAAGRGLQLLFYSVGIGQISSEVPQNLSASRPQDRQFILSSKKLLLSDSGFYLCAWSRQGVRANYGYTFGSGTRLTVV.

V usage is TRBV6-6 and J usage is TRBJ1-1; 9 bases line up with TRBD1. V was clipped by 5 bases and J by 3 bases; unmatched bases: 10. This CDR3 is 16 amino acids long. The germline CDR1 and CDR2 sequences are MNHNY and SVGAGI (reference sequence). The chain's CDR3 is CASSPRNRGRYTEAFF. The DNA of the CDR3 is TGTGCCAGCAGTCCTCGTAACAGGGGGCGATACACTGAAGCTTTCTTT.